The 27 T cell receptor beta chains below come from one sample, sequenced in a study of shared clonotypes between healthy human individuals. Method: immunoSEQ multiplex PCR; TCRdb's copy keeps in-frame clones and lacks some. The sample lists 2 million to 3 million clones, approximately 92% occurring once. The sequenced sample was naive CD4+ T cells sorted from blood. Subset reported: CD45RA+ positively selected. Every receptor here comes from a man younger than 30 in good health.

V is TRBV6-1 and J is TRBJ2-5; 7 positions agree with TRBD1. V gave up 5 bases and J gave up 2 bases; unmatched junction bases: 2. This CDR3 has 13 amino acids. Per germline, CDR1 MNHNS and CDR2 SASEGT. CDR3 loop: CASSQTGQETQYF. CDR3 bases: TGTGCCAGCAGTCAGACAGGGCAAGAGACCCAGTACTTC.

This chain links TRBV5-4 with TRBJ1-1; 7 bases are shared with TRBD1. The CDR3 totals 16 residues. CDR1 and CDR2 from the germline V gene are SGHNT and YYREEE (reference sequence). J gave up 0 bases and V 3 bases, and 8 bases lay outside the gene matches. As DNA, the CDR3 is TGTGCCAGCAGCTGGGCCAGGGGGAAAATGAACACTGAAGCTTTCTTT. Its translation: CASSWARGKMNTEAFF.

This rearrangement joins TRBV7-2 to TRBJ2-3; TRBD2 matches at 9 bases. Per the germline V gene, CDR1 is SGHTA and CDR2 is FQGNSA. This CDR3 is 15 amino acids long. The ends lost 2 bases at V and 1 base at J; junction bases unmatched: 1. The CDR3 DNA is TGTGCCAGCAGCTTACAGCGGGGGGGCACAGATACGCAGTATTTT. Amino acid sequence: CASSLQRGGTDTQYF.

This chain joins TRBV20-1 and TRBJ2-1; 10 nucleotides match TRBD2. CDR3 length: 11 residues. Germline CDR1 and CDR2: DFQATT and SNEGSKA (reference sequence). J was trimmed by 10 bases and V by 6 bases; bases with no gene match: 3. This CDR3 is CSASTSGEQFF. Written as DNA, the CDR3 is TGCAGTGCATCGACTAGCGGGGAGCAGTTCTTC.

The rearrangement links TRBV9 to TRBJ2-1; D is ambiguous. The CDR3 is 15 amino acids. V gave up 0 bases and J gave up 6 bases, with 13 bases separating them. Germline V gene data show CDR1 as SGDLS and CDR2 as YYNGEE. The CDR3 sequence: CASSVVGLRRNEQFF. CDR3 nucleotide sequence: TGTGCCAGCAGCGTAGTCGGGCTGCGACGCAATGAGCAGTTCTTC.

The gene calls are TRBV29-1 and TRBJ2-3; no clear D. The CDR3 is made up of 14 amino acids. With 2 bases removed from V and 0 bases from J, the gap between germline ends came to 9 bases. Germline V CDR1 and CDR2: SQVTM, ANQGSEA. CDR3: CSVEPSTSTDTQYF. For the CDR3, the DNA is TGCAGCGTTGAACCCAGTACTAGCACAGATACGCAGTATTTT.

This clone occurred once. The V gene is TRBV5-4, the J gene TRBJ1-1; 9 bases line up with TRBD1. The V segment lost 9 bases and the J segment 5 bases; nucleotides outside the gene matches: 17. The CDR3 contains 16 residues. Looked up from germline, CDR1 is SGHNT and CDR2 is YYREEE (reference sequence). In DNA form, the CDR3 reads TGTGCCACTGGAACAGGGGGCAAAGGAATGCGGACTGAAGCTTTCTTT. Translated, it gives CATGTGGKGMRTEAFF.

This chain connects TRBV5-1 to TRBJ2-1; TRBD2 matches at 7 bases. With V trimmed by 1 base and J by 3 bases, 4 bases remained unmatched. Germline V gives CDR1 SGHRS, CDR2 YFSETQ. This CDR3 has 15 amino acids. The CDR3 is CASSLYLADYNEQFF. The CDR3 DNA sequence: TGCGCCAGCAGCTTGTATCTAGCGGACTACAATGAGCAGTTCTTC.

The V and J genes are TRBV11-2 and TRBJ2-5, with D possibly being TRBD2 (5 bases). The V and J ends lost 4 bases and 5 bases respectively, with 17 bases between them. Looked up from germline, CDR1 is SGHAT and CDR2 is FQNNGV. There are 15 residues in the CDR3. CDR3 loop: CASSSGLSFRETQYF. For the CDR3, the DNA is TGTGCCAGCAGCTCTGGACTTTCATTTCGGGAGACCCAGTACTTC.

V gene TRBV5-4 combines with J gene TRBJ2-7; 10 nucleotides match TRBD2. The ends lost 1 base at V and 7 bases at J; junction bases unmatched: 8. Germline V lookup: CDR1 SGHNT, CDR2 YYREEE (reference sequence). The CDR3 runs to 15 residues. CDR3 in DNA: TGTGCCAGCAGCTTGCCCCTAGCGGGGGCTGGTGAGCAGTACTTC. Its protein product is CASSLPLAGAGEQYF.

This chain links TRBV7-9 with TRBJ1-2; D gene ambiguous. With 5 bases removed from V and 4 bases from J, the gap between germline ends came to 20 bases. Germline-derived CDR1 and CDR2 are SEHNR and FQNEAQ (reference sequence). CDR3 length: 16 residues. The DNA of the CDR3 is TGTGCCAGCAGCCAAACCGAGACCCTAGGAAGCTATGGCTACACCTTC. This sequence encodes CASSQTETLGSYGYTF.

The chain has TRBV28 and TRBJ2-7, with a possible D match to TRBD2 (5 bases). CDR3 length equals 12 residues. V lost 6 bases, J lost 7 bases, and 13 bases lay in between. Germline CDR1 and CDR2: MDHEN and SYDVKM. The chain's CDR3 is CASRTDSREQYF. The CDR3 DNA reads TGTGCCAGCAGGACGGACTCCCGGGAGCAGTACTTC.

V usage is TRBV28 and J usage is TRBJ1-2; 10 nucleotides agree with TRBD1. V was pared by 4 bases and J by 1 base, with 12 bases of the junction left unmatched. This CDR3 contains 18 residues. CDR1 and CDR2 from the germline V gene are MDHEN and SYDVKM. The CDR3 reads CASSSLPTGGVVNYGYTF. The DNA of the CDR3 is TGTGCCAGCAGTTCCTTACCGACAGGGGGCGTCGTTAACTATGGCTACACCTTC.

This clone has a handful of counts. Other DNA sequences in the same sample also yield this CDR3. CDR3 coding DNA: TGCGCCAGCAGTGAGGGACAGGGGTCCTACGAGCAGTACTTC. This encodes CASSEGQGSYEQYF. J is TRBJ2-7 and V is TRBV10-1, with TRBD1 identical over 9 bases. This CDR3 has 14 amino acids. Trimming at V came to 2 bases and at J to 1 base, leaving 0 bases not matched to a gene. Germline-derived CDR1 and CDR2 are WNHNN and SYGVQD (reference sequence).

This clone was observed a few times. The sample has other DNA sequences that encode this CDR3 too. The CDR3 DNA sequence: TGCAGTGCTGGGGAGGGCTACACCTTC. Protein: CSAGEGYTF. This rearrangement joins TRBV20-1 to TRBJ1-2; D call uncertain. The V gene lost 5 bases and the J gene lost 8 bases, with 6 bases spanning the gap. Germline values: CDR1 DFQATT, CDR2 SNEGSKA (reference sequence). CDR3 length: 9 residues.

V usage is TRBV5-1 and J usage is TRBJ2-4; 7 nucleotides agree with TRBD1. V trimming: 0 bases; J trimming: 3 bases; junction bases outside the gene matches: 9. Germline loops: CDR1 SGHRS, CDR2 YFSETQ. The CDR3 has 17 amino acids. In DNA, the CDR3 is TGCGCCAGCAGCTTGGCGTTGCAGGGGGACGACAAAAACATTCAGTACTTC. Residues: CASSLALQGDDKNIQYF.

CDR3 loop: CASSKVGTLLAGGPYEQYF. CDR3 bases: TGTGCCAGCAGCAAAGTGGGCACCTTACTAGCGGGAGGGCCCTACGAGCAGTACTTC. The gene calls are TRBV21-1 and TRBJ2-7; the table's D call of TRBD2 was not tested on the DNA. TRBV21-1 is termed a pseudogene. This CDR3 has 19 residues.

This chain joins TRBV9 and TRBJ1-4, with no clear D. CDR1 SGDLS and CDR2 YYNGEE come from the germline V gene. CDR3 length: 15 residues. Deletions cut 4 bases from V and 2 bases from J, with 12 bases between. The CDR3 DNA is TGTGCCAGCAGCCCGGGATTTTCGACTAATGAAAAACTGTTTTTT. Translating gives CASSPGFSTNEKLFF.

This chain uses TRBV4-1 with TRBJ1-6, with D hard to call. CDR1 is MGHRA and CDR2 is YSYEKL in the germline V gene. V gave up 3 bases and J gave up 7 bases, with 13 bases separating them. The CDR3 runs 15 residues. The CDR3 reads CASSHAGRVNSPLHF. The CDR3 DNA follows: TGCGCCAGCAGCCATGCGGGAAGGGTGAATTCACCCCTCCACTTT.

The chain combines TRBV19 with TRBJ2-3; 8 bases line up with TRBD1. The CDR3 covers 15 residues. CDR1 is LNHDA, CDR2 SQIVND, per germline (reference sequence). The V and J ends lost 5 bases and 0 bases, in that order; junction bases with no gene match: 4. CDR3 nucleotide sequence: TGTGCCAGTAGTTCGACAGGGGCTAGCACAGATACGCAGTATTTT. It yields the protein CASSSTGASTDTQYF.

This clone was seen a single time. The gene calls are TRBV9 and TRBJ1-4; 8 bases map to TRBD1. This CDR3 contains 15 residues. V dropped 4 bases and J dropped 4; count of bases not matched to a gene: 6. CDR1 is SGDLS and CDR2 is YYNGEE in the germline V gene. CDR3 nucleotide sequence: TGTGCCAGCAGCTCAGGGACAGGCGGTAATGAAAAACTGTTTTTT. Translated, it gives CASSSGTGGNEKLFF.

Details on this clone: The sample holds other DNA sequences that translate to the same CDR3. The chain uses TRBV7-9 and TRBJ2-7; D remains ambiguous. V lost 5 bases to trimming and J lost 4 bases, with 6 bases between them. Germline loops: CDR1 SEHNR, CDR2 FQNEAQ (reference sequence). The CDR3 has 11 amino acids. The CDR3: CASSERYEQYF. The CDR3 coding sequence is TGTGCCAGCAGCGAGAGGTACGAGCAGTACTTC.

This chain connects TRBV10-3 to TRBJ2-3, with TRBD1 matching over 9 bases. Per the germline V gene, CDR1 is ENHRY and CDR2 is SYGVKD. V trimming: 6 bases; J trimming: 2 bases; junction bases outside the gene matches: 6. The CDR3 runs 15 residues. The CDR3 sequence: CAISGDRDFTDTQYF. CDR3 DNA: TGTGCCATCAGCGGGGACAGGGATTTCACAGATACGCAGTATTTT.

This clone was seen a single time. The chain couples TRBV9 to TRBJ2-6, with D uncertain. The CDR3 consists of 17 residues. Germline assignment: CDR1 SGDLS and CDR2 YYNGEE. Trimming removed 1 base from V and 1 base from J, with 12 bases in between. The CDR3, as DNA: TGTGCCAGCAGCGTACCAAGGGTTGTGTCTGGGGCCAACGTCCTGACTTTC. Protein product: CASSVPRVVSGANVLTF.

The chain has TRBV7-2 and TRBJ1-4, with D maybe TRBD1 (5 bases). The germline gives CDR1 SGHTA, CDR2 FQGNSA. V was pared by 5 bases and J by 5 bases, with 15 bases between. The CDR3 loop spans 15 amino acids. The CDR3 protein is CASSDEPGLNEKLFF. CDR3 DNA sequence: TGTGCCAGCAGCGACGAGCCAGGGTTGAATGAAAAACTGTTTTTT.

The chain joins TRBV6-1 to TRBJ1-4; 7 bases fit TRBD1. CDR1 is MNHNS, CDR2 SASEGT, per germline. V trimming: 6 bases; J trimming: 4 bases; junction bases outside the gene matches: 5. CDR3 length: 14 residues. The CDR3 DNA reads as TGTGCCAGCAGGCCTGGACAGGTTAATGAAAAACTGTTTTTT. It yields the protein CASRPGQVNEKLFF.

The chain employs TRBV10-3 and TRBJ2-3; perhaps TRBD2 as D (6 bases). Germline assignment: CDR1 ENHRY and CDR2 SYGVKD. Trimming shortened V by 8 bases and J by 5 bases, and 11 bases separated the two germline ends. CDR3 size: 12 residues. This CDR3 reads CAIAGWEDTQYF. CDR3 sequence (DNA): TGTGCCATCGCGGGATGGGAAGATACGCAGTATTTT.